The 20 T cell receptor beta chains reported below all come from one sample, sequenced in a study of T-cell memory formation after mild COVID-19. TCRdb processed the 5' RACE reads anew with MiXCR; each CDR3 protein has one entry. Here the sample spans more than 25,000 distinct CDR3 sequences, approximately 7% being singletons. Sequenced input: PBMCs or a T cell subset sorted from them (not recorded which). The receptors stem from an adult woman who had mild COVID-19 (a few samples of this study predate the infection). Cell type and time point are not known.

This clonotype was counted ten times or more. CDR3 in amino acids: CASSQRITGGADTQYF. The CDR3 nucleotides read TGTGCCAGCAGCCAAAGGATCACAGGGGGCGCAGATACGCAGTATTTT. The chain joins TRBV3-1 to TRBJ2-3; TRBD1 matches at 9 bases. Losses at the gene ends were 2 bases for V and 4 bases for J; bases not matched to a gene: 7. CDR1 is LGHDT, CDR2 YNNKEL, per germline (reference sequence). The CDR3 is made up of 16 amino acids.

Ten or more counts support this clonotype. The rearrangement links TRBV18 to TRBJ2-3; 14 bases are a match to TRBD2. Per germline, CDR1 KGHSH and CDR2 LQKENI. This CDR3 has 17 amino acids. J was trimmed by 6 bases and V by 6 bases; bases with no gene match: 11. The CDR3 loop reads CASSVGLAGGSRDTQYF. CDR3 nucleotide sequence: TGTGCCAGCTCCGTCGGACTAGCGGGAGGCTCCCGCGATACGCAGTATTTT. Full variable domain (missing parts from reference TRBV18 and TRBJ2-3): NAGVMQNPRHLVRRRGQEARLRCSPMKGHSHVYWYRQLPEEGLKFMVYLQKENIIDESGMPKERFSAEFPKEGPSILRIQQVVRGDSAAYFCASSVGLAGGSRDTQYFGPGTRLTVL.

This clonotype was observed at least ten times. This chain joins TRBV5-8 and TRBJ1-5; D is unclear. Trimming removed 0 bases from V and 4 bases from J, with 11 bases in between. Germline V gene lookup returns CDR1 SGHTS and CDR2 YDEGEE. The CDR3 spans 15 residues. DNA for the CDR3: TGTGCCAGCAGCTTGGACAGTTGGGGAAATCAGCCCCAGCATTTT. Protein: CASSLDSWGNQPQHF.

As to this clonotype: Given a much more abundant clone one base away, this may be a read error. The chain recombines TRBV7-8 with TRBJ2-1, with TRBD1 matching 7 bases. Judging by the DNA end, TRBJ2-7 fits better; the J call may be wrong. The germline gives CDR1 SGHVS, CDR2 FQNEAQ. The CDR3 is 15 amino acids. The CDR3 loop reads CASSTQTGFGNEQYF. In DNA form, the CDR3 reads TGTGCCAGCAGCACTCAGACAGGGTTTGGCAATGAGCAGTACTTC.

The sample holds many counts of this clonotype. This rearrangement joins TRBV7-2 to TRBJ2-2, with TRBD2 as a possible D gene (6 bases). The CDR3 totals 16 residues. CDR1 SGHTA and CDR2 FQGNSA come from the germline V gene. V lost 1 base and J lost 1, with 10 bases in between. CDR3: CASSLESRGNTGELFF. The DNA for the CDR3 is TGTGCCAGCAGCTTAGAGTCGCGGGGGAACACCGGGGAGCTGTTTTTT.

This clonotype occurred many times. The V call is TRBV6-1, the J call TRBJ2-7; either TRBD1 or TRBD2 may fit D (5 bases each). V lost 7 bases, J lost 3 bases, and 16 bases lay in between. The CDR3 is made up of 14 amino acids. Germline values: CDR1 MNHNS, CDR2 SASEGT. CDR3 in DNA: TGTGCCAGCATACCCCGGGACGGAGGCTACGAGCAGTACTTC. Encoded protein: CASIPRDGGYEQYF.

In this sample, this clonotype turned up many times. The chain couples TRBV4-3 to TRBJ2-4; maybe TRBD2 (6 bases). The CDR3 totals 15 residues. Germline assignment: CDR1 LGHNA and CDR2 YSLEER. V was cut by 1 base and J by 1 base, with 8 bases left in between. CDR3 residues: CASSQVEGAKNIQYF. The CDR3 DNA sequence: TGCGCCAGCAGCCAAGTGGAGGGGGCCAAAAACATTCAGTACTTC.

V gene TRBV5-4 combines with J gene TRBJ1-1; D may be TRBD1 (6 bases). Germline assignment: CDR1 SGHNT and CDR2 YYREEE (reference sequence). The CDR3 runs to 13 residues. The V gene lost 0 bases and the J gene lost 8 bases, with 11 bases spanning the gap. CDR3 nucleotides: TGTGCCAGCAGCTTGGATTACGACAGGGAAGCTTTCTTT. It codes for CASSLDYDREAFF.

The table lists this clonotype with many counts. The chain recombines TRBV18 with TRBJ2-1; 7 nucleotides match TRBD1. V was pared by 0 bases and J by 10 bases, with 9 bases of the junction left unmatched. The CDR3 extends over 15 amino acids. Germline-derived CDR1 and CDR2 are KGHSH and LQKENI. CDR3 in amino acids: CASSPPSQGQKEQFF. CDR3 nucleotide sequence: TGTGCCAGCTCACCACCGTCTCAGGGACAGAAGGAGCAGTTCTTC. Using reference TRBV18 and TRBJ2-1 for the parts outside the CDR3, the full variable domain is NAGVMQNPRHLVRRRGQEARLRCSPMKGHSHVYWYRQLPEEGLKFMVYLQKENIIDESGMPKERFSAEFPKEGPSILRIQQVVRGDSAAYFCASSPPSQGQKEQFFGPGTRLTVL.

This clonotype was detected many times. The chain recombines TRBV10-2 with TRBJ1-5; 9 positions agree with TRBD1. This CDR3 contains 14 residues. CDR1 is WSHSY and CDR2 is SAAADI in the germline V gene. Trimming at V came to 6 bases and at J to 7 bases, leaving 7 bases not matched to a gene. The CDR3 DNA reads as TGCGCCAGCAGCAGTGACAGGGGGGGACAGCCCCAGCATTTT. This gives the protein CASSSDRGGQPQHF.

The sample holds many counts of this clonotype. The chain recombines TRBV5-1 with TRBJ2-1, with 12 bases lining up with TRBD2. CDR1 and CDR2 (germline): SGHRS, YFSETQ. The ends lost 1 base at V and 9 bases at J; junction bases unmatched: 11. The CDR3 is 17 amino acids. The CDR3 DNA is TGCGCCAGCAGCTTGCAAACTAGCGGGGGGACTGCGGGTGAGCAGTTCTTC. Amino acids: CASSLQTSGGTAGEQFF. The variable domain in full, with the rest retrieved from reference TRBV5-1 and TRBJ2-1, is KAGVTQTPRYLIKTRGQQVTLSCSPISGHRSVSWYQQTPGQGLQFLFEYFSETQRNKGNFPGRFSGRQFSNSRSEMNVSTLELGDSALYLCASSLQTSGGTAGEQFFGPGTRLTVL.

The V and J genes are TRBV30 and TRBJ2-3; D unresolved. Germline CDR1 reads GTSNPN; CDR2 reads SVGIG (reference sequence). V was cut by 0 bases and J by 6 bases, with 10 bases left in between. The CDR3 has 13 residues. Here the CDR3 DNA reads TGTGCCTGGAGTGTACGAATGAAGGATACGCAGTATTTT. It encodes CAWSVRMKDTQYF.

This clonotype was picked up a small number of times. The rearrangement joins TRBV18 to TRBJ1-3; D call uncertain. This CDR3 has 13 residues. V lost 3 bases and J 3 bases, leaving 6 bases between the germline ends. Germline V gives CDR1 KGHSH, CDR2 LQKENI. Here the CDR3 DNA reads TGTGCCAGCTCACCCAACAGTGGAAACACCATATATTTT. As protein: CASSPNSGNTIYF.

In this sample, this clonotype turned up many times. The chain is built from TRBV7-2 and TRBJ2-1, with 7 bases that match TRBD2. V was clipped by 3 bases and J by 9 bases; unmatched bases: 5. The germline gives CDR1 SGHTA, CDR2 FQGNSA. The CDR3 is made up of 13 amino acids. The CDR3 sequence: CASSLTWGGEQFF. The CDR3 DNA follows: TGTGCCAGCAGCTTGACGTGGGGGGGTGAGCAGTTCTTC. Full variable domain (remainder filled in from reference TRBV7-2 and TRBJ2-1): GAGVSQSPSNKVTEKGKDVELRCDPISGHTALYWYRQSLGQGLEFLIYFQGNSAPDKSGLPSDRFSAERTGGSVSTLTIQRTQQEDSAVYLCASSLTWGGEQFFGPGTRLTVL.

The CDR3 region has the DNA TGTGCCAGCGGTTTTTCCGGGGGCAGGGGACAGAACACCGGGGAGCTGTTTTTT. Translating gives CASGFSGGRGQNTGELFF. The rearrangement joins TRBV7-2 to TRBJ2-2; D is tentatively TRBD1 or TRBD2 (6 bases each). CDR1 is SGHTA, CDR2 FQGNSA, per germline. V was cut by 8 bases and J by 1 base, with 23 bases left in between. This CDR3 is 18 amino acids long.

This clonotype was seen many times. CDR3 bases: TGTGCCATCAGGAAGACAGGGCAGGACACTGAAGCTTTCTTT. Encoded protein: CAIRKTGQDTEAFF. The chain carries TRBV10-3 and TRBJ1-1, with 7 bases identical to TRBD1. Germline V lookup: CDR1 ENHRY, CDR2 SYGVKD. Trimming at V came to 6 bases and at J to 3 bases, leaving 7 bases not matched to a gene. CDR3 length equals 14 residues.

This clonotype was detected ten times or more. The chain carries TRBV6-6 and TRBJ2-3; 7 positions agree with TRBD2. V shed 5 bases and J 3 bases; nucleotides not matched to a gene: 8. This CDR3 is built from 15 residues. Germline CDR1 is MNHNY and CDR2 is SVGAGI (reference sequence). DNA of the CDR3: TGTGCCAGCAGTCCCCTACTAGCGAGTACAGATACGCAGTATTTT. It yields the protein CASSPLLASTDTQYF.

This clonotype was observed many times. The gene calls are TRBV7-9 and TRBJ1-4; TRBD1 matches at 8 bases. This CDR3 has 16 amino acids. The ends lost 4 bases at V and 8 bases at J; junction bases unmatched: 12. Germline-derived CDR1 and CDR2 are SEHNR and FQNEAQ (reference sequence). The DNA for the CDR3 is TGTGCCAGCAGCTCCAAATCGACAGGGGACGGAGAAAAACTGTTTTTT. It specifies CASSSKSTGDGEKLFF.

This clonotype was seen many times. This chain joins TRBV6-2 or TRBV6-3 and TRBJ1-2; 7 bases line up with TRBD1. V shed 0 bases, J shed 4 bases, and the junction held 14 bases outside the gene matches. CDR1 is MNHEY, CDR2 SVGEGT, per germline. The CDR3 spans 18 residues. The chain's CDR3 is CASSYSTSGTDRLYGYTF. The CDR3 region has the DNA TGTGCCAGCAGTTACTCAACCTCCGGGACAGATAGACTCTATGGCTACACCTTC.

At least ten counts were recorded for this clonotype. The V call is TRBV12-3 or TRBV12-4, the J call TRBJ2-7, with TRBD2 matching over 9 bases. The V gene end was trimmed by 7 bases and the J gene end by 8 bases; junction bases not matched to a gene: 15. CDR3 length equals 15 residues. DNA for the CDR3: TGTGCCAGCACCCCACCGGGGGCTAGCGGGACTAAGCAGTACTTC. Its protein product is CASTPPGASGTKQYF.